This T cell receptor (beta chain) was captured in a study of Ad26.COV2.S vaccination and SARS-CoV-2 variants. Germline assignment: CDR1 SGHTA and CDR2 FQGNSA. After removal of 5 bases from V and 4 bases from J, the junction contained 8 bases not matched to a gene. The CDR3 is 15 residues long. Method: immunoSEQ multiplex PCR; TCRdb's copy keeps in-frame clones and lacks some. The table includes some 330,000 clones, under 90% detected once. The treatment here: some 20 received Ad26.COV2.S at low or high dose, single or two shots; 5 received placebo; per-sample allocation not given. Material that was analyzed had been drawn on day 63 after the first vaccine or placebo injection.

The TCR was taken from a person between 18 and 65 years old who received the Ad26.COV2.S COVID-19 vaccine or a placebo. V usage is TRBV7-2 and J usage is TRBJ1-5; 7 bases fit TRBD1. The sequenced sample was peripheral blood, obtained in a trial of Ad26.COV2.S vaccine versus placebo. The CDR3 here is CASSKGGFYNQPQHF. In nucleotides, the CDR3 is TGTGCCAGCAGCAAAGGGGGCTTTTATAATCAGCCCCAGCATTTT.